This TCR beta chain stems from a study of early T cells in non-severe SARS-CoV-2 infection. Study-wide results and caveats: The matching step, a VDJdb search, favored anti-spike CD8 responses and missed private and CD4 specificities.

TCRdb reanalysed the 5' RACE reads using MiXCR and keeps one entry per CDR3 protein. The sample lists tens of thousands of distinct CDR3 sequences; 5.9% were seen once. V was cut by 6 bases and J by 1 base, with 4 bases left in between. The length of the CDR3 is 11 residues. CDR1 and CDR2 from the germline V gene are DFQATT and SNEGSKA (reference sequence). This clonotype was detected many times. Its target is unknown. The sample consisted of whole blood. V gene TRBV20-1 combines with J gene TRBJ1-5; D unclear. This TCR was recovered from an adult who was a healthcare worker with PCR-confirmed SARS-CoV-2 infection or an uninfected control (not recorded which). Here the CDR3 DNA reads TGCAGTGCGGGGAGCAATCAGCCCCAGCATTTT. It codes for CSAGSNQPQHF.